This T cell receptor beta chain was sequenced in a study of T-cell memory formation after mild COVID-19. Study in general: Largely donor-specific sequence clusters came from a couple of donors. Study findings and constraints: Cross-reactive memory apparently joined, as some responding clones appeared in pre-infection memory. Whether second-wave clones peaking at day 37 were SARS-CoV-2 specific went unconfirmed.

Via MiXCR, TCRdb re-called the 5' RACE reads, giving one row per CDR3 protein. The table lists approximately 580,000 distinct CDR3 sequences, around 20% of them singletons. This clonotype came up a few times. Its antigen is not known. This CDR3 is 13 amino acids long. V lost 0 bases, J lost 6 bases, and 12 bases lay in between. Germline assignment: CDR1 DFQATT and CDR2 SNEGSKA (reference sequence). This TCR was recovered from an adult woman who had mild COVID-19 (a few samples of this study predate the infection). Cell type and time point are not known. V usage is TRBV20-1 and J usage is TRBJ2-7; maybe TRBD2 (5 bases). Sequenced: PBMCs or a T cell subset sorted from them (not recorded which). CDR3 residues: CSARDLESGEQYF. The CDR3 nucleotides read TGCAGTGCTAGAGATCTTGAAAGCGGCGAGCAGTACTTC.